This entry features one T cell receptor beta chain sequence. Its target antigen remains unknown. The protocol used for the library was 5' RACE. Preparation of each TCR library used 3,500 to 4,500 ng of total RNA. For each sample, cDNA synthesis was carried out in eight separate reactions using SMARTScribe reverse transcriptase. During cDNA synthesis, unique molecular identifiers containing a 6-nucleotide sample barcode were introduced by template switching. TCRalpha and TCRbeta cDNA was amplified in two nested PCRs of roughly 16 and 10 cycles, and bead purification was carried out after each PCR. Before amplification, the cDNA was both treated with uracil DNA-glycosylase and purified with the QIAquick PCR purification kit. The second PCR added Illumina TruSeq-compatible adapters along with sample-specific barcodes. Library quality and concentration were checked on TapeStation and Qubit, and libraries were pooled at approximately 5 ng each. The pooled libraries were sequenced with 2 x 100 bp reads and custom sequencing primers on an Illumina HiSeq2500 single-index Rapid Run. Regarding the original processing steps: MiGEC version 1.2.6 was used for UMI-based consensus assembly, which corrected PCR and sequencing errors. MiXCR version 2.1.1 was used for V(D)J alignment, clonotype assembly and CDR3 extraction. Normalisation of gene usage, clonotype sharing and MAIT/NKT TCR abundance was achieved by analysing the top 1000, 10 000 and 20 000 clonotypes per sample. After downsampling to 27 000 UMIs, diversity was calculated as the inverse Simpson index using the vegan R package. Paired Mann-Whitney U tests were applied to discordant twin pairs, and Benjamini-Hochberg correction was used for multiple testing. TCRdb reprocessed the reads, and each CDR3 protein sequence is entered once, without DNA. The V and J calls were determined by TCRdb, not by the authors. The table kept for this sample lists about 300,000 distinct CDR3 sequences. Approximately 5.4% of the sample is in the top ten clones.

This entry comes from a study of monozygotic twins with inflammatory bowel disease (dated by TCRdb to the late 2010s). Study-wide context: The full study comprised 28 monozygotic twin pairs: nine German pairs (four IBD-concordant, five IBD-discordant) and 19 IBD-discordant Danish pairs. The search for disease-associated traits relied mainly on comparing, within discordant pairs, IBD patients with their genetically identical healthy co-twins. Each individual had, on average, about 151 000 unique TCRalpha sequences and 181 000 unique TCRbeta sequences available for analysis. Here is what the overall study found, with its caveats: A decrease in TCRbeta repertoire diversity, as measured by inverse Simpson index, was observed in IBD patients compared with their healthy co-twins. No difference in repertoire similarity was observed between concordant and discordant twins, possibly owing to limited statistical power. Compared with healthy twins, IBD patients shared fewer clonotypes with other individuals, and the difference was most pronounced in patients with signs of disease activity. Distinction between different T cell subtypes could not be achieved in the analysis. The results gave no support for a single strong signal or clonotype linked to IBD. Because patients were on differing immunosuppressive treatments, the repertoires may have picked up extra background noise and inter-individual variability.

From each donor, a 2.5 ml peripheral blood sample was collected into PAXgene tubes and kept at -80 degrees C. Without any T cell sorting, total RNA was extracted from whole blood using the PAXgene blood miRNA kit on an automated QIAcube. Peripheral blood from monozygotic twin pairs who were concordant or discordant for inflammatory bowel disease underwent deep TCRalpha and TCRbeta repertoire profiling using unique molecular barcoding. Smoking habits were recorded for all twin pairs, and each individual was classified as a current, former or never smoker. The CDR3 runs 16 amino acids, cysteine and phenylalanine included. No coding sequence is recorded. Per the germline V gene, MNHEY is the CDR1 and SVGEGT is the CDR2.

This chain joins TRBV6-2 or TRBV6-3 to TRBJ2-1; TCRdb selects TRBD1, and the lack of DNA leaves this call unchecked. This receptor was taken from a human donor with ulcerative colitis or Crohn's disease, or a healthy co-twin of an affected twin (not recorded which). Sequences were obtained from blood. CDR3 region: CASSYPREASYNEQFF.